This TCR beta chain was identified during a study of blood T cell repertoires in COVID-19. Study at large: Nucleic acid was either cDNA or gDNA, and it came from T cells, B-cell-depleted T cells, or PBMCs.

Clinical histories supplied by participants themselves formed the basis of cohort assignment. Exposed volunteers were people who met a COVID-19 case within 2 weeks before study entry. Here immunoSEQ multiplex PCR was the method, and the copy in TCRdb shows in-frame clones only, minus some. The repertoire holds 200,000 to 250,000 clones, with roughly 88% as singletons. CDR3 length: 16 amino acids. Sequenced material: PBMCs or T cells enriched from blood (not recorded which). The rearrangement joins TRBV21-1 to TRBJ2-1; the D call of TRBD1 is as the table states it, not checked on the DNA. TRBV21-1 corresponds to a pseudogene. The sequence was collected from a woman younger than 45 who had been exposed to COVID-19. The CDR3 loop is CASNNGQGDSYNEQFF. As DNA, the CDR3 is TGTGCCAGCAATAACGGACAGGGGGACTCCTACAATGAGCAGTTCTTC.